Included here is one TCR beta chain sequence, with context. Antigen specificity is unknown. The CDR3 contains 14 residues. The data were taken from a study of cytomegalovirus exposure and HLA in healthy donors. Study-level results: A missense variant in DCLRE1C was later tied to TCR beta V- and J-gene trimming. Most TCR beta V segments were productive about 90% or about 30% of the time in an earlier analysis. CMV antigen specificity was confirmed in vitro for three CMV-associated chains.

The PCR employed 60 Vbeta primers together with 13 Jbeta primers. Sequencing was performed with immunoSEQ multiplex PCR; in TCRdb, only in-frame clones are kept and a portion is missing. The listing contains around 80,000 clones. This receptor was obtained from a boy between 10 and 17 years old in good health and CMV-seronegative. Sequenced material: PBMCs. The chain links TRBV21-1 to TRBJ1-5; the tabulated D call, TRBD1, remains unverified against the DNA. TRBV21-1 is a known pseudogene. The CDR3 is CASSNRTGTQPQHF. DNA for the CDR3: TGTGCCAGCAGCAATCGTACAGGGACTCAGCCCCAGCATTTT.